Here is one TCR beta chain with its context. The target antigen is unknown. This specimen belongs to a study of CD8+ T cells in alopecia areata. Treatment here: oral pan-JAK inhibitor, 5-10 mg twice daily. Looked up from germline, CDR1 is LNHNV and CDR2 is YYDKDF (reference sequence). This CDR3 contains 14 residues. V lost 8 bases and J lost 0, with 13 bases in between. Study observations and caveats: Persistence in scalp and blood during tofacitinib was observed for many expanded lesional clones.

cDNA serving as the sequencing template came from extracted, reverse transcribed RNA. The method was immunoSEQ multiplex PCR; TCRdb's version includes in-frame clones alone and lacks a portion of them. The sample carries 150,000 to 200,000 clones, roughly 60% recorded once. The receptor was isolated from a human donor with alopecia areata. This chain links TRBV15 with TRBJ2-5; D is ambiguous. The material sequenced was CD4+ T cells sorted from blood, taken at week 24, from a patient treated with tofacitinib. The CDR3 loop is CATGGEIDQETQYF. The CDR3 DNA sequence: TGTGCCACCGGCGGAGAGATCGACCAAGAGACCCAGTACTTC.